The present entry profiles one TCR beta chain with its context. The antigen is unknown. Trimming removed 5 bases from V and 2 bases from J; junction bases left unmatched: 11. CDR1 is SGHRS, CDR2 YFSETQ, per germline. This CDR3 region has 16 residues. The PCR had 60 Vbeta and 13 Jbeta primers. The protocol was immunoSEQ multiplex PCR, while the TCRdb copy is restricted to in-frame clones and leaves out a portion. The sample has some 150,000 clones; around 80% are singletons. These data come from a study of cytomegalovirus exposure and HLA in healthy donors. Background on the study: An analysis done earlier identified more than 100 million unique TCR beta sequences from about 179 million T cells. Points from the study as a whole: An analysis done earlier found most TCR beta V segments productive about 87% or about 30% of the time. Among TCR beta chains, those listed as cytomegalovirus-associated numbered 164. It was confirmed in vitro that a few of the CMV-associated chains were specific for CMV antigens.

The chain recombines TRBV5-1 with TRBJ2-3; TRBD2 agrees at 7 bases. The TCR originated in a man aged 50 to 59 in good health and CMV-seronegative. Input material: PBMCs. The CDR3 spells CASRSLSGAFTDTQYF. DNA of the CDR3: TGCGCCAGCAGGTCCCTGAGCGGGGCGTTCACAGATACGCAGTATTTT. Supplemented by reference TRBV5-1 and TRBJ2-3, the full variable domain reads KAGVTQTPRYLIKTRGQQVTLSCSPISGHRSVSWYQQTPGQGLQFLFEYFSETQRNKGNFPGRFSGRQFSNSRSEMNVSTLELGDSALYLCASRSLSGAFTDTQYFGPGTRLTVL.